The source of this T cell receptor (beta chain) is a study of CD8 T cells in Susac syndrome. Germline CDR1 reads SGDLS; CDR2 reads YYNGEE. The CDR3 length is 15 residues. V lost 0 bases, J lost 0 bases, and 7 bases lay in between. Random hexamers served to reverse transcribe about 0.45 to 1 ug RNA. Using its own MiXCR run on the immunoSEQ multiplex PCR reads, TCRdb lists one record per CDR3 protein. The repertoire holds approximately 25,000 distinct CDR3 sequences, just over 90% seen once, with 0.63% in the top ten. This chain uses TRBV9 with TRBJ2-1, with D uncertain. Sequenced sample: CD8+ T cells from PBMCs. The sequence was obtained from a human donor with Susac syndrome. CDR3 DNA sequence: TGTGCCAGCAGCGTAGTCAGCAACTCCTACAATGAGCAGTTCTTC. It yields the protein CASSVVSNSYNEQFF.